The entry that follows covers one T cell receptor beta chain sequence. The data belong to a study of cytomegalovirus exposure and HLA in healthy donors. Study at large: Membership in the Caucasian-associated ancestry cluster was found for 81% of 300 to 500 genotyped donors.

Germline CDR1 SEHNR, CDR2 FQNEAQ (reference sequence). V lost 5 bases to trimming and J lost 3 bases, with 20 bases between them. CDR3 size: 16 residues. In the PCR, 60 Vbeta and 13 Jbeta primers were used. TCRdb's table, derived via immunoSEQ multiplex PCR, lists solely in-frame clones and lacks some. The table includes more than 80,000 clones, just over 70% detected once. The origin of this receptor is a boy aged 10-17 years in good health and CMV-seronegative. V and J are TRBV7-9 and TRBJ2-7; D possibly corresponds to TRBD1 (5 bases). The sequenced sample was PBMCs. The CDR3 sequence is CASSQTDRTIDYEQYF. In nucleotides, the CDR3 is TGTGCCAGCAGCCAGACAGACAGAACGATTGACTACGAGCAGTACTTC.